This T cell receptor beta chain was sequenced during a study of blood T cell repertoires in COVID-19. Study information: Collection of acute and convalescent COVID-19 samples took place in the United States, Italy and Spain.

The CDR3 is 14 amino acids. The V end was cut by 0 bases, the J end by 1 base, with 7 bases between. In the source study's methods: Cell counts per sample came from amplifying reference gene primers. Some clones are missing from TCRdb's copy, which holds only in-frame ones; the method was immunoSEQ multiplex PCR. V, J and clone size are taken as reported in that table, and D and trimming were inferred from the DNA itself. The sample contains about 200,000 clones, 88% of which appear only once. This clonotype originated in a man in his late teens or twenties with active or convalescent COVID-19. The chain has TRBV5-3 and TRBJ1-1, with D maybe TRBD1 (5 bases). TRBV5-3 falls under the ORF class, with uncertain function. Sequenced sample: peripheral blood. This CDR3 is CARSLDRQNTEAFF. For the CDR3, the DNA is TGTGCCAGAAGCTTGGACAGGCAGAACACTGAAGCTTTCTTT.